Included here is one T cell receptor (beta chain) sequence, with context. Antigen specificity is unknown. The entry originates in a study of radiotherapy plus CTLA-4 blockade in lung cancer. Study observations and caveats: An expansion of tumor-derived TCR clones occurred in blood after radiotherapy plus ipilimumab. Early clonal dynamics of blood T cells, together with interferon-beta, were reported as the best response predictor.

Measured with immunoSEQ multiplex PCR; TCRdb has only the in-frame clones, and not every one. The table lists roughly 93,000 clones, around four fifths of them singletons. The clonotype originates from a human donor with non-small cell lung cancer who had a partial response to radiotherapy plus ipilimumab. Sample: peripheral blood, taken from a patient treated with radiotherapy plus ipilimumab.

CDR3: CAISESGTGRGSNQPQHF. In DNA form, the CDR3 reads TGTGCCATCAGTGAGTCGGGGACAGGGAGAGGGAGCAATCAGCCCCAGCATTTT. This chain connects TRBV10-3 to TRBJ1-5; 9 positions match TRBD1. Germline-derived CDR1 and CDR2 are ENHRY and SYGVKD. CDR3 size: 18 residues. V gave up 0 bases and J gave up 1 base; unmatched junction bases: 7.